This TCR beta chain is from a study of blood T cell repertoires in COVID-19. Whole-study context: COVID-19 samples, acute and convalescent, were from the United States, Italy and Spain. PBMCs, B-cell-depleted T cells, or T cells were the source of the cDNA or gDNA that made up the material.

The CDR3 covers 16 residues. The germline V gene encodes CDR1 KGHSH and CDR2 LQKENI. The junction had 11 bases not matched to a gene; V was cut back by 5 bases and J by 2 bases. Original methodology: Estimation of nucleated cell counts was performed using reference gene primer amplification. Method: immunoSEQ multiplex PCR; TCRdb's copy keeps in-frame clones and lacks some. V, J and clone size were drawn from that table, and D and trimming were deduced from the DNA. Seen here are approximately 140,000 clones, 75% to 90% observed once, and the top ten hold roughly 8%. Seattle participants joined during active infection and were tracked over time.

This sequence was found in a woman between 55 and 75 years old with COVID-19, enrolled during active disease. The rearrangement joins TRBV18 to TRBJ2-5, with 7 bases that match TRBD2. The sample comprised peripheral blood. The CDR3 loop is CASSSGRETGQETQYF. In DNA, the CDR3 is TGTGCCAGCTCATCGGGGAGGGAGACGGGGCAAGAGACCCAGTACTTC. The variable domain in full, completed from reference TRBV18 and TRBJ2-5, reads NAGVMQNPRHLVRRRGQEARLRCSPMKGHSHVYWYRQLPEEGLKFMVYLQKENIIDESGMPKERFSAEFPKEGPSILRIQQVVRGDSAAYFCASSSGRETGQETQYFGPGTRLLVL.